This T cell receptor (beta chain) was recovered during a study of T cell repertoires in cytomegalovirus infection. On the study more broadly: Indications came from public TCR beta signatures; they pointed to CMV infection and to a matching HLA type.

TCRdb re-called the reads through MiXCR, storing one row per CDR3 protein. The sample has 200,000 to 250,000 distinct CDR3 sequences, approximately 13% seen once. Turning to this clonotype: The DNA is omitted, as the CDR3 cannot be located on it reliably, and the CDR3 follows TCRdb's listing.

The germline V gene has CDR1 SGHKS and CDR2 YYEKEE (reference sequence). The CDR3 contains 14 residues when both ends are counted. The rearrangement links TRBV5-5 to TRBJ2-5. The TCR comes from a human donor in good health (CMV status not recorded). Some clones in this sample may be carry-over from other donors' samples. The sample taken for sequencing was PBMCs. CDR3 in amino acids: CASSFGPGDETQYF.